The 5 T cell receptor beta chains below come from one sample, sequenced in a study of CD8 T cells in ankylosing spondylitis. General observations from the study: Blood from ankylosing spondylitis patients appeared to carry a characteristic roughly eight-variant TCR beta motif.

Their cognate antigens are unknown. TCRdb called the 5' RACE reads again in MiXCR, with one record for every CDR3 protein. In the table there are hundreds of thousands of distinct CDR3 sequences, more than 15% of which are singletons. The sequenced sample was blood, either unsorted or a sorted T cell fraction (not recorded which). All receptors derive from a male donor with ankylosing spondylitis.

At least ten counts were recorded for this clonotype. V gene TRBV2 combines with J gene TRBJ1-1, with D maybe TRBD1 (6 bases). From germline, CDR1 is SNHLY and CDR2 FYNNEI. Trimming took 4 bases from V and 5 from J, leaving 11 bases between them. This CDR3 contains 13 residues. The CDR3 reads CASSVGAGTEAFF. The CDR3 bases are TGTGCCAGCAGTGTGGGGGCCGGTACTGAAGCTTTCTTT.

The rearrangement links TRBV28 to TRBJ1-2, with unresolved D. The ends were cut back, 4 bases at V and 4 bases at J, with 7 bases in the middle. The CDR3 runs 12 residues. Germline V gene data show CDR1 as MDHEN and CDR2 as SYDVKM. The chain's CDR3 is CASSYRLYGYTF. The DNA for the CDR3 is TGTGCCAGCAGTTACCGGCTCTATGGCTACACCTTC.

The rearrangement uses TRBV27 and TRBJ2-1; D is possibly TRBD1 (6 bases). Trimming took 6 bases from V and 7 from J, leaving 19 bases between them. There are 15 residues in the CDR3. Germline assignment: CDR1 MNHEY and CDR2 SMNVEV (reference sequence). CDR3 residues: CASSSRGRGENEQFF. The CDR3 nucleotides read TGTGCCAGCAGCTCCAGAGGCAGGGGTGAGAATGAGCAGTTCTTC.

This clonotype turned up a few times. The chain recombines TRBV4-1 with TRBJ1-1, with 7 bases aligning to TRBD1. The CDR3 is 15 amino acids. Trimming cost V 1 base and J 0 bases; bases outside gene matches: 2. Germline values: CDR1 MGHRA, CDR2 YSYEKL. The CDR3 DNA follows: TGCGCCAGCAGCCAAGGGGACAGACTGAACACTGAAGCTTTCTTT. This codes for CASSQGDRLNTEAFF.

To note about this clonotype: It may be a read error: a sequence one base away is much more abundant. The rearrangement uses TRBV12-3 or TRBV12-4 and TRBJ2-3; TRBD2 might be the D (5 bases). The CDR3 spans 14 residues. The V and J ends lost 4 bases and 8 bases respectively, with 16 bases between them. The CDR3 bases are TGTGCCAGCAGTTCGGGGATGCGCGGCGGTACGCAGTATTTT. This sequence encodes CASSSGMRGGTQYF.